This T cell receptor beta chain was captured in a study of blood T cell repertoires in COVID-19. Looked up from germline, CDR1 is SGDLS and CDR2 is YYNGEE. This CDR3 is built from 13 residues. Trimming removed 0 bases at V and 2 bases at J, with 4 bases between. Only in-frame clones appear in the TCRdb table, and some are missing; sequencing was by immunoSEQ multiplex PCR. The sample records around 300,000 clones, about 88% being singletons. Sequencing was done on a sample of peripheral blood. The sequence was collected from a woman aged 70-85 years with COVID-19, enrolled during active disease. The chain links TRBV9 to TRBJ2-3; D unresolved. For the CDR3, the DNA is TGTGCCAGCAGCGTAGAGCCCACAGATACGCAGTATTTT. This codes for CASSVEPTDTQYF. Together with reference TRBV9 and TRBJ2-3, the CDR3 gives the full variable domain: DSGVTQTPKHLITATGQRVTLRCSPRSGDLSVYWYQQSLDQGLQFLIQYYNGEERAKGNILERFSAQQFPDLHSELNLSSLELGDSALYFCASSVEPTDTQYFGPGTRLTVL.